Listed here are 5 T cell receptor beta chains from one sample, sequenced in a study of T cells in localized non-small cell lung cancer. Clones were read by immunoSEQ multiplex PCR, and TCRdb kept only the in-frame ones, dropping some. The sample yields some 54,000 clones, 80% seen once. Source: PBMCs, taken before any cancer treatment. These receptors came from a woman aged 40-75 years with stage II lung adenocarcinoma.

The genes are TRBV5-1 and TRBJ2-1; TRBD1 aligns across 9 bases. With V trimmed by 4 bases and J by 8 bases, 7 bases remained unmatched. Per germline, CDR1 SGHRS and CDR2 YFSETQ. The CDR3 loop spans 14 amino acids. The CDR3 sequence is CASSPGQGRDEQFF. The CDR3 DNA follows: TGCGCCAGCAGCCCCGGACAGGGGCGGGATGAGCAGTTCTTC.

This rearrangement joins TRBV28 to TRBJ1-4; the D is unclear. The germline V gene encodes CDR1 MDHEN and CDR2 SYDVKM. The CDR3 is made up of 15 amino acids. Trimming removed 8 bases from V and 7 bases from J, with 20 bases in between. The CDR3 reads CASCTRAGGFEKLFF. Written as DNA, the CDR3 is TGTGCCAGCTGTACTCGGGCCGGCGGTTTTGAAAAACTGTTTTTT.

The V gene is TRBV19, the J gene TRBJ2-1; no clear D. V lost 5 bases and J 7 bases, leaving 12 bases between the germline ends. The CDR3 covers 13 residues. Germline V CDR1 and CDR2: LNHDA, SQIVND (reference sequence). CDR3 amino acids: CASSAQPFNEQFF. The CDR3 region has the DNA TGTGCCAGTAGTGCGCAGCCCTTTAATGAGCAGTTCTTC.

This clone was detected once. The V call is TRBV5-6, the J call TRBJ1-3; perhaps TRBD1 as D (6 bases). The germline V gene encodes CDR1 SGHDT and CDR2 YYEEEE. The CDR3 is 15 amino acids. Trimming removed 1 base at V and 1 base at J, with 9 bases between. The CDR3 spells CASSLWTASGNTIYF. CDR3 coding DNA: TGTGCCAGCAGCTTGTGGACAGCTTCTGGAAACACCATATATTTT.

The rearrangement links TRBV30 to TRBJ1-2, with D maybe TRBD1 (5 bases). Trimming took off 4 bases at V and 8 bases at J, with 11 bases between the two ends. There are 11 residues in the CDR3. CDR1 and CDR2 (germline): GTSNPN, SVGIG (reference sequence). Written as DNA, the CDR3 is TGTGCCTGGACCACGGGGGTGGGCTACACCTTC. Encoded protein: CAWTTGVGYTF.